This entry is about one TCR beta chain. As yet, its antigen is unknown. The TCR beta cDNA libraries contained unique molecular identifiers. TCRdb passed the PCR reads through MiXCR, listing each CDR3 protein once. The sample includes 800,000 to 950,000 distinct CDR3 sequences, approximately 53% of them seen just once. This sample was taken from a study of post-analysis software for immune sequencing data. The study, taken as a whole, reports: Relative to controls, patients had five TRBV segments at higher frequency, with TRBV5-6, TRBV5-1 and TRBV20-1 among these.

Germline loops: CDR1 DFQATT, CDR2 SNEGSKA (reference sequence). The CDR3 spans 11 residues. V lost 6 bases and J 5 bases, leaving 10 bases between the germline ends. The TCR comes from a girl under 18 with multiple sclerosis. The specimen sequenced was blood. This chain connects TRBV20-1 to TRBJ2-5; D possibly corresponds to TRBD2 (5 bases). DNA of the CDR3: TGCAGTGCCCCCGGGGAGGAGACCCAGTACTTC. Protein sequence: CSAPGEETQYF.